Shown below are 23 T cell receptor beta chains from a single sample sequenced in a study of CDR3 diversity in severe acne. TCRdb passed the PCR reads through MiXCR, listing each CDR3 protein once. Of about 90,000 distinct CDR3 sequences detected, about 53% appear once; the ten largest clones hold under 14%. The sample comprised blood. These receptors originate from a male donor with severe acne vulgaris.

As for this clonotype: One end of the junction varies from germline; a read error may be responsible. V gene TRBV7-8 combines with J gene TRBJ1-4; 7 bases are shared with TRBD1. The germline CDR1 and CDR2 sequences are SGHVS and FQNEAQ. This CDR3 region has 15 residues. CDR3 region: CASSLVGTVEEKLFF. Written as DNA, the CDR3 is TGTGCCAGCAGTTTAGTAGGGACAGTGGAGGAAAAACTGTTTTTT.

This clonotype occurred a few times. The CDR3 DNA is TGTGCCAGCAGCCAAGGGTGGGACAGGGATTATCCCCAGCATTTT. This sequence encodes CASSQGWDRDYPQHF. The chain is built from TRBV3-1 and TRBJ1-5; 9 bases match TRBD1. The CDR3 has 15 amino acids. Germline V CDR1 and CDR2: LGHDT, YNNKEL (reference sequence). V was pared by 1 base and J by 10 bases, with 8 bases of the junction left unmatched. Drawing the rest from reference TRBV3-1 and TRBJ1-5, the complete variable domain is DTAVSQTPKYLVTQMGNDKSIKCEQNLGHDTMYWYKQDSKKFLKIMFSYNNKELIINETVPNRFSPKSPDKAHLNLHINSLELGDSAVYFCASSQGWDRDYPQHFGDGTRLSIL.

The rearrangement uses TRBV6-1 and TRBJ2-7; 11 nucleotides agree with TRBD2. The CDR3 loop spans 14 amino acids. With V trimmed by 5 bases and J by 7 bases, 7 bases remained unmatched. In germline, CDR1 is MNHNS, CDR2 SASEGT. CDR3 coding DNA: TGTGCCAGCAGTTACTCCGGGACTAGCGGAGAGCAGTACTTC. Amino acids: CASSYSGTSGEQYF.

V is TRBV28 and J is TRBJ1-1; D is possibly TRBD1 (5 bases). The CDR3 totals 13 residues. Per germline, CDR1 MDHEN and CDR2 SYDVKM. V gave up 2 bases and J gave up 5 bases, with 9 bases separating them. CDR3 loop: CASSLVGQTEAFF. For the CDR3, the DNA is TGTGCCAGCAGTTTAGTGGGGCAAACTGAAGCTTTCTTT.

This rearrangement joins TRBV29-1 to TRBJ2-5; D unresolved. CDR1 SQVTM and CDR2 ANQGSEA come from the germline V gene. Trimming left V 7 bases short and J 5 bases short, with 17 bases between. This CDR3 comprises 13 residues. CDR3 nucleotides: TGCAGCGCCCTCATAATAGGAAGGGAGACCCAGTACTTC. Protein product: CSALIIGRETQYF.

This clonotype has ten or more counts. For the CDR3, the DNA is TGCGCCAGCATGAGGACTAGCGGATACAATGAGCAGTTCTTC. This codes for CASMRTSGYNEQFF. The V and J genes are TRBV5-1 and TRBJ2-1; 10 positions agree with TRBD2. The CDR3 loop spans 14 amino acids. The J segment lost 4 bases and the V segment lost 6 bases, leaving 4 bases of the junction unmatched. Per the germline V gene, CDR1 is SGHRS and CDR2 is YFSETQ.

With regard to this clonotype: A much larger clone is a single base away; this may be a read error. The gene calls are TRBV20-1 and TRBJ2-3, with 12 bases identical to TRBD2. Germline V CDR1 and CDR2: DFQATT, SNEGSKA (reference sequence). V lost 6 bases to trimming and J lost 1 base; unmatched junction nucleotides: 17. This CDR3 contains 19 residues. CDR3: CSAPPWLAGGGIGTDTQYF. CDR3 nucleotide sequence: TGCAGTGCCCCCCCTTGGCTAGCGGGAGGGGGAATCGGCACAGATACGCAGTATTTT.

This clonotype appeared many times. The chain is built from TRBV5-1 and TRBJ1-5; TRBD1 is a possible D gene (5 bases). CDR1 and CDR2 from the germline V gene are SGHRS and YFSETQ. CDR3 length: 14 amino acids. V lost 0 bases, J lost 4 bases, and 8 bases lay in between. Here the CDR3 reads CASSLGQQNQPQHF. The CDR3 DNA sequence: TGCGCCAGCAGCTTGGGACAGCAAAATCAGCCCCAGCATTTT.

As for this clonotype: Given a much more abundant clone one base away, this may be a read error. This CDR3 fails to terminate in the conserved phenylalanine or tryptophan, so it likely reflects a read error. The J gene is TRBJ2-5, the V gene TRBV7-2; TRBD2 matches at 8 bases. CDR3 size: 15 residues. Germline V gives CDR1 SGHTA, CDR2 FQGNSA. The V and J ends lost 2 bases and 2 bases, in that order; junction bases with no gene match: 4. CDR3 coding DNA: TGTGCCAGCAGCTTAAGTGCTAGCGGGCAAGAGACCCAGTACCTC. Translated: CASSLSASGQETQYL.

This clonotype was detected many times. This chain joins TRBV29-1 and TRBJ2-1; 10 bases align to TRBD2. Trimming at V came to 5 bases and at J to 6 bases, leaving 4 bases not matched to a gene. Germline V gene data show CDR1 as SQVTM and CDR2 as ANQGSEA. The CDR3 sequence is 13 residues long. The CDR3 reads CSVLAGEGNEQFF. CDR3 nucleotide sequence: TGCAGCGTTCTAGCGGGAGAGGGCAATGAGCAGTTCTTC.

The rearrangement uses TRBV24-1 and TRBJ2-1, with 12 bases fitting TRBD2. Unmatched junction bases numbered 5, after V lost 4 bases and J lost 2 bases. CDR1 is KGHDR, CDR2 SFDVKD, per germline. The CDR3 has 17 residues. In DNA form, the CDR3 reads TGTGCCACCAGTGAACCGCTAGCGGGAGGGCCCTACAATGAGCAGTTCTTC. It yields the protein CATSEPLAGGPYNEQFF.

This clonotype came up once. The rearrangement links TRBV2 to TRBJ1-2; D gene unclear. Germline-derived CDR1 and CDR2 are SNHLY and FYNNEI. V dropped 7 bases and J dropped 6 bases, with 15 bases sitting between them. The CDR3 has 13 residues. CDR3 residues: CASTRTSPDGYTF. CDR3 coding DNA: TGTGCCAGCACCCGGACTTCACCCGATGGCTACACCTTC.

The chain joins TRBV4-1 to TRBJ1-4; D perhaps matches TRBD1 (6 bases). V was trimmed by 3 bases and J by 8 bases, leaving 22 bases between them. The length of the CDR3 is 17 residues. CDR1 and CDR2 (germline): MGHRA, YSYEKL. This CDR3 reads CASSHASGGSGREKLFF. The CDR3 DNA reads as TGCGCCAGCAGCCACGCCTCCGGGGGCTCCGGGAGGGAAAAACTGTTTTTT.

The V and J genes are TRBV6-2 or TRBV6-3 and TRBJ2-7; no firm D call. Germline lookup yields CDR1 MNHEY and CDR2 SVGEGT. Trimming took 11 bases from V and 3 from J, leaving 14 bases between them. The CDR3 has 12 amino acids. CDR3 DNA: TGTGCCCCCCCCTCTCGCAGCTACGAGCAGTACTTC. It translates to CAPPSRSYEQYF.

This clonotype was counted a single time. The genes are TRBV12-3 or TRBV12-4 and TRBJ2-5; perhaps TRBD1 as D (6 bases). The CDR3 runs 13 residues. The V end was cut by 6 bases, the J end by 3 bases, with 11 bases between. DNA of the CDR3: TGTGCCAGCAGGTCATACAGGGAAGAGACCCAGTACTTC. Its translation: CASRSYREETQYF.

This clonotype was recorded many times. V is TRBV9 and J is TRBJ2-1; D tentatively reads TRBD1 or TRBD2 (6 bases each). Trimming took off 2 bases at V and 4 bases at J, with 10 bases between the two ends. The germline CDR1 and CDR2 sequences are SGDLS and YYNGEE. The length of the CDR3 is 14 residues. CDR3 DNA sequence: TGTGCCAGCAGCGTCGGGGGCCGATACAATGAGCAGTTCTTC. As protein: CASSVGGRYNEQFF.

This clonotype appeared many times. This chain links TRBV20-1 with TRBJ1-5; 7 bases match TRBD1. The CDR3 totals 14 residues. With V trimmed by 6 bases and J by 4 bases, 9 bases remained unmatched. Germline V gives CDR1 DFQATT, CDR2 SNEGSKA (reference sequence). CDR3 sequence reads: CSAISGGGNQPQHF. CDR3 DNA sequence: TGCAGTGCCATCTCAGGGGGGGGAAATCAGCCCCAGCATTTT.

Many counts were recorded for this clonotype. The rearrangement uses TRBV2 and TRBJ2-3; D is unresolved. V shed 5 bases and J shed 2 bases, with 5 bases lying between them. The CDR3 length is 12 residues. Germline CDR1 is SNHLY and CDR2 is FYNNEI. CDR3 bases: TGTGCCAGCAGTTCCCCCACAGATACGCAGTATTTT. Translation gives CASSSPTDTQYF.

This clonotype occurred a few times. The chain uses TRBV7-3 and TRBJ2-2, with D perhaps matching TRBD1 or TRBD2 (5 bases each). In germline, CDR1 is SGHTA, CDR2 FQGTGA. The CDR3 consists of 18 residues. Trimming shortened V by 1 base and J by 4 bases, and 19 bases separated the two germline ends. The CDR3 DNA is TGTGCCAGCAGCTTAAATATTGGGGGACCCACCTCCACCGGGGAGCTGTTTTTT. This gives the protein CASSLNIGGPTSTGELFF.

The chain combines TRBV27 with TRBJ2-1, with 8 bases matching TRBD2. V lost 1 base, J lost 9 bases, and 8 bases stayed unmatched. The CDR3 totals 15 residues. In germline, CDR1 is MNHEY, CDR2 SMNVEV (reference sequence). The CDR3, as DNA: TGTGCCAGCAGTTTATTTAGCGGGGTTAACACTGAGCAGTTCTTC. Translation: CASSLFSGVNTEQFF.

This clonotype has only one observation. The V gene is TRBV7-9, the J gene TRBJ1-6, with unresolved D. V gave up 5 bases and J gave up 5 bases, with 7 bases separating them. There are 13 residues in the CDR3. Germline-derived CDR1 and CDR2 are SEHNR and FQNEAQ (reference sequence). CDR3 protein: CASSKQDNSPLHF. CDR3 bases: TGTGCCAGCAGCAAGCAAGATAATTCACCCCTCCACTTT.

This clonotype was observed many times. The CDR3 loop is CSARDLAGGHTGELFF. CDR3 nucleotides: TGCAGTGCTAGAGATCTGGCGGGAGGGCACACCGGGGAGCTGTTTTTT. The chain carries TRBV20-1 and TRBJ2-2; 9 nucleotides line up with TRBD2. CDR1 DFQATT and CDR2 SNEGSKA come from the germline V gene (reference sequence). The V gene end was trimmed by 0 bases and the J gene end by 3 bases; junction bases not matched to a gene: 5. The CDR3 has 16 amino acids.

This clonotype showed up many times. The CDR3 reads CASSLQATGGTQYF. CDR3 nucleotide sequence: TGTGCCAGCAGCTTACAAGCGACAGGGGGCACCCAGTACTTC. J is TRBJ2-5 and V is TRBV11-3; TRBD1 matches 10 bases. The junction had 5 bases not matched to a gene; V was cut back by 2 bases and J by 8 bases. The CDR3 totals 14 residues. CDR1 and CDR2 from the germline V gene are SGHNT and YENEEA.